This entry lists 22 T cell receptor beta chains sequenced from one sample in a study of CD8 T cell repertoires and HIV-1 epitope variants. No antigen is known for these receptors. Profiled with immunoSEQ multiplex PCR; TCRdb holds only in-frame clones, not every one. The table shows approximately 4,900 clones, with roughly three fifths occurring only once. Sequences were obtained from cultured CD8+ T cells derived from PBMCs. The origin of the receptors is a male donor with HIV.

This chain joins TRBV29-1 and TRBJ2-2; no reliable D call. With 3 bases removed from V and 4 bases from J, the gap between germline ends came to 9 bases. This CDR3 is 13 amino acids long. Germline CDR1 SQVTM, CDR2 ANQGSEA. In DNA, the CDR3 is TGCAGCGTTGAGGGTCAGATCACCGGGGAGCTGTTTTTT. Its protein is CSVEGQITGELFF.

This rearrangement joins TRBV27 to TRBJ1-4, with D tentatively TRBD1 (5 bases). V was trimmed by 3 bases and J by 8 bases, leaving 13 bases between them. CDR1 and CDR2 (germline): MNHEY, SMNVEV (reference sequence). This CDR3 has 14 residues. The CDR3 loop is CASSFGHLREKLFF. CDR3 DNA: TGTGCCAGCAGTTTCGGACACCTTAGGGAAAAACTGTTTTTT.

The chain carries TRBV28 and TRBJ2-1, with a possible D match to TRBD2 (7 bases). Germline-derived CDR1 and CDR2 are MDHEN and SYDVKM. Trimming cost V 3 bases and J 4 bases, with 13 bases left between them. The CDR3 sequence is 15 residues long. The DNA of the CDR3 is TGTGCCAGCAGTTTCGAGGGGGGGCTTTACAATGAGCAGTTCTTC. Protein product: CASSFEGGLYNEQFF.

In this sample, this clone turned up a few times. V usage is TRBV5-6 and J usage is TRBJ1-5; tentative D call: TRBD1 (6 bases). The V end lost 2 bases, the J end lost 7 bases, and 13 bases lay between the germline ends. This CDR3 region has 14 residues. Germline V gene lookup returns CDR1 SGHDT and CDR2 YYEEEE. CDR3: CASSLVGAGQPQHF. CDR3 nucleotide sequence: TGTGCCAGCAGCTTAGTGGGGGCAGGACAGCCCCAGCATTTT.

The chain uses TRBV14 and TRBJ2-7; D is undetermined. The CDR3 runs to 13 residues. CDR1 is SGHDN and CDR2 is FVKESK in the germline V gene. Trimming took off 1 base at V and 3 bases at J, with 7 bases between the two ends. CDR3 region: CASSQVVSYEQYF. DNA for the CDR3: TGTGCCAGCAGCCAAGTGGTCAGCTACGAGCAGTACTTC.

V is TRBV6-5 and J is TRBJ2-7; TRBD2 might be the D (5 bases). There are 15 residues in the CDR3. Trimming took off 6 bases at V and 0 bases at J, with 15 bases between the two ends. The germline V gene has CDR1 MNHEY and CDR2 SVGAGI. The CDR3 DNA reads TGTGCCAGCAGCCCCGAGGACGGACTCTCCTACGAGCAGTACTTC. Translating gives CASSPEDGLSYEQYF.

This CDR3 reads CASSHGQGPNQPQHF. The CDR3, as DNA: TGCGCCAGCAGCCATGGACAGGGGCCCAATCAGCCCCAGCATTTT. The chain employs TRBV4-1 and TRBJ1-5; TRBD1 aligns across 9 bases. Per germline, CDR1 MGHRA and CDR2 YSYEKL. This CDR3 has 15 residues. V shed 3 bases and J 3 bases; nucleotides not matched to a gene: 3.

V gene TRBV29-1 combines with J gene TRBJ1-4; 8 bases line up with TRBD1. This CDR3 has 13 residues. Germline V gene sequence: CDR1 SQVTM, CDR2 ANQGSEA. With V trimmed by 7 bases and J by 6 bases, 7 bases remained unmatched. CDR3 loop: CSASGGADEKLFF. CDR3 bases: TGCAGCGCTTCAGGGGGCGCCGATGAAAAACTGTTTTTT.

CDR3 sequence: CASSVTGDGEKLFF. The CDR3 bases are TGTGCCAGCAGCGTCACAGGGGACGGCGAAAAACTGTTTTTT. This chain links TRBV9 with TRBJ1-4; 7 nucleotides line up with TRBD1. J gave up 8 bases and V 2 bases, and 6 bases lay outside the gene matches. The CDR3 is 14 residues long. Germline CDR1 SGDLS, CDR2 YYNGEE.

CDR3 sequence (DNA): TGTGCCAGCAGCCTATTCCCCTCCTACAATGAGCAGTTCTTC. Its translation is CASSLFPSYNEQFF. The rearrangement joins TRBV13 to TRBJ2-1, with D unresolved. Per germline, CDR1 PRHDT and CDR2 FYEKMQ (reference sequence). The CDR3 runs to 14 residues. The V end was cut by 5 bases, the J end by 0 bases, with 8 bases between. Full variable domain (missing parts from reference TRBV13 and TRBJ2-1): AAGVIQSPRHLIKEKRETATLKCYPIPRHDTVYWYQQGPGQDPQFLISFYEKMQSDKGSIPDRFSAQQFSDYHSELNMSSLELGDSALYFCASSLFPSYNEQFFGPGTRLTVL.

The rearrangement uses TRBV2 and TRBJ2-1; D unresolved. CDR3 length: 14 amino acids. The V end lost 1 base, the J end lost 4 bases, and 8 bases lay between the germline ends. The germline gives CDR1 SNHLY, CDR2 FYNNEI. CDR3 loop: CASSEVYSYNEQFF. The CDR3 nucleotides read TGTGCCAGCAGTGAAGTCTACTCATACAATGAGCAGTTCTTC.

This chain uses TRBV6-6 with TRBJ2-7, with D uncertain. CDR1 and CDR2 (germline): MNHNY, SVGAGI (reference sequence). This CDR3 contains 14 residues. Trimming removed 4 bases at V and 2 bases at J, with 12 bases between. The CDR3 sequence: CASSSDVSAYEQYF. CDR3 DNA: TGTGCCAGCAGTTCAGATGTCTCGGCCTACGAGCAGTACTTC.

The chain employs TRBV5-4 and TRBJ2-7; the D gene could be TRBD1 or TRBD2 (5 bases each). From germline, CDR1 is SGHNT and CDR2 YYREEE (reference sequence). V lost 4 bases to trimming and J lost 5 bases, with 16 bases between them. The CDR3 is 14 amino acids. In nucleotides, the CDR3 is TGTGCCAGCAGCCCTACAGGCGGGCGGGACGAGCAGTACTTC. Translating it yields CASSPTGGRDEQYF.

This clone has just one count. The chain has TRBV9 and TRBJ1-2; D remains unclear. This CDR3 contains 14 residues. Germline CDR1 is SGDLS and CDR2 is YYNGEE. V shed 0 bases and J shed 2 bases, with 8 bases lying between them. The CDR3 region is CASSVAAQNYGYTF. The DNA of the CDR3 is TGTGCCAGCAGCGTAGCCGCTCAGAACTATGGCTACACCTTC.

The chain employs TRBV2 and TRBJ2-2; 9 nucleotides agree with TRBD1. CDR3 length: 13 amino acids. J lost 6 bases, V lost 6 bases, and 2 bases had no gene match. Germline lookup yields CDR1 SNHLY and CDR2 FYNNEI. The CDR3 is CASRGTGPGELFF. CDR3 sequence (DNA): TGTGCCAGCAGGGGGACAGGGCCCGGGGAGCTGTTTTTT.

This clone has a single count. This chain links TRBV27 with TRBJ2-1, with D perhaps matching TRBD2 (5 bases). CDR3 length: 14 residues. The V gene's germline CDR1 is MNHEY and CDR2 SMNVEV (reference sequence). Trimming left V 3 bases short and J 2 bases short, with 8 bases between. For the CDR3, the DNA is TGTGCCAGCAGTTTTCGGGGAACCTACAATGAGCAGTTCTTC. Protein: CASSFRGTYNEQFF.

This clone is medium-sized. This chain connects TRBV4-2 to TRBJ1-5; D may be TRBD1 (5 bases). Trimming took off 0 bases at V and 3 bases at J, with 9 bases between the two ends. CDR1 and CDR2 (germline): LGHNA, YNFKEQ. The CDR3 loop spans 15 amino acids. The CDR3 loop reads CASSQEGETNQPQHF. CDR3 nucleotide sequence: TGTGCCAGCAGCCAAGAAGGGGAAACCAATCAGCCCCAGCATTTT.

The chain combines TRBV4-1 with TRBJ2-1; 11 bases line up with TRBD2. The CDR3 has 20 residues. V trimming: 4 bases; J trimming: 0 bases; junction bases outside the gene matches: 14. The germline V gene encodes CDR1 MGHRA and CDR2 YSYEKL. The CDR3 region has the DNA TGCGCCAGCAGCCTAGGGGGGGGACTAGCGGCCGGGAGCTCCTACAATGAGCAGTTCTTC. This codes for CASSLGGGLAAGSSYNEQFF.

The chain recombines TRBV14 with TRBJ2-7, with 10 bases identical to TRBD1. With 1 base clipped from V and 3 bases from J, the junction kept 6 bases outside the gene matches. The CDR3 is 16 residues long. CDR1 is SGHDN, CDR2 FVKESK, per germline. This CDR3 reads CASSQADRDRGYEQYF. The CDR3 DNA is TGTGCCAGCAGCCAAGCGGACCGGGACAGGGGCTACGAGCAGTACTTC.

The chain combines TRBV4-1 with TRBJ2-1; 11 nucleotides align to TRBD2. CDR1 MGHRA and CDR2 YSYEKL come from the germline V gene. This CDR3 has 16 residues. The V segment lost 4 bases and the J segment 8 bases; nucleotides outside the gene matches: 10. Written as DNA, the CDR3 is TGCGCCAGCAGCCTCATTACTAGCGGGAGAGTCTATGAGCAGTTCTTC. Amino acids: CASSLITSGRVYEQFF.

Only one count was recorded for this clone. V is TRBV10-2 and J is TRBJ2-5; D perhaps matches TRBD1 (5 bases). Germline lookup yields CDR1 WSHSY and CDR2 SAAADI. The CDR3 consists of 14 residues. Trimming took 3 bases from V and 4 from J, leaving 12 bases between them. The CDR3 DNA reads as TGCGCCAGCAGTGACAGGGCAACCGGAGAGACCCAGTACTTC. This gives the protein CASSDRATGETQYF.

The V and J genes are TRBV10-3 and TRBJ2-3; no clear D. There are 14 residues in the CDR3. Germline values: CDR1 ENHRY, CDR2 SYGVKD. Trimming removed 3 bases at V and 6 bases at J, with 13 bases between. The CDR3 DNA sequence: TGTGCCATCAGTGACCAGACCAGGCAGGATACGCAGTATTTT. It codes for CAISDQTRQDTQYF.